This T cell receptor beta chain stems from a study of blood T cells in healthy people across ages. Using a J-beta primer mix together with a sample-barcoded 5' primer, a second PCR was run for roughly 7 to 11 cycles. TCRdb ran MiXCR on the 5' RACE reads and lists one entry per CDR3 protein. This sample has roughly 1.7 million distinct CDR3 sequences, with roughly 30% found just once. This CDR3 contains 11 residues. Trimming cost V 4 bases and J 10 bases, with 8 bases left between them. CDR1 PRHDT and CDR2 FYEKMQ come from the germline V gene (reference sequence). There are many counts of this clonotype.

The sequencing input was blood. V usage is TRBV13 and J usage is TRBJ2-1; D unresolved. The clonotype was recovered from a woman in her twenties or thirties in good health. DNA for the CDR3: TGTGCCAGCAGCTCAGGACCGGAGCAGTTCTTC. This gives the protein CASSSGPEQFF.